This T cell receptor beta chain stems from a study of regulatory T cells in long-lasting Graves disease. Notes on the study in general: Newly diagnosed patients had higher TCR diversity than persistent Graves' patients did.

This clonotype was observed at least ten times. No antigen is known for it. Time point given: newly diagnosed GD, antithyroid drugs for less than 3 months. TCR sequences were obtained from RNA taken from PBMCs. Criteria from the American Thyroid Association guidelines were applied to diagnose Graves' disease. Through Arm-PCR of CDR3 regions and iRepertoire HTBI primers, TCR beta libraries were built. TCRdb reanalysed the multiplex PCR reads using MiXCR and keeps one entry per CDR3 protein. Among 200,000 to 250,000 distinct CDR3 sequences listed, around 17% were seen once. The CDR3 spans 15 residues. The V gene's germline CDR1 is DFQATT and CDR2 SNEGSKA (reference sequence). The V segment lost 3 bases and the J segment 4 bases; nucleotides outside the gene matches: 9.

The sample consisted of peripheral blood mononuclear cells (PBMCs), taken at new diagnosis, from a patient treated with antithyroid drugs. The TCR was taken from a female donor with Graves disease. The chain uses TRBV20-1 and TRBJ2-3; 8 nucleotides line up with TRBD2. The CDR3 is CSASQQGSGADTQYF. The CDR3 DNA follows: TGCAGTGCTAGTCAACAGGGTAGCGGGGCAGATACGCAGTATTTT.